The 27 T cell receptor beta chains below were found in one sample sequenced in a study of T cell responses to AZD1222 COVID-19 vaccine. Generated by immunoSEQ multiplex PCR, the TCRdb table keeps only in-frame clones and is missing some. The table lists about 180,000 clones, 85% to 95% of them singletons, with approximately 1.9% in the top ten. Sequences were derived from peripheral blood, sampled 28 days after the second AZD1222 dose. These receptors came from an adult who received the AZD1222 COVID-19 vaccine.

The chain employs TRBV7-9 and TRBJ1-2; 8 bases are shared with TRBD1. CDR3 length: 15 residues. The junction had 5 bases not matched to a gene; V was cut back by 1 base and J by 4 bases. CDR1 SEHNR and CDR2 FQNEAQ come from the germline V gene (reference sequence). For the CDR3, the DNA is TGTGCCAGCAGCTTAGGACAGGGGCTTGGCTATGGCTACACCTTC. Its translation is CASSLGQGLGYGYTF.

The chain has TRBV7-2 and TRBJ2-1; TRBD2 matches at 8 bases. Per germline, CDR1 SGHTA and CDR2 FQGNSA. J gave up 3 bases and V 5 bases, and 9 bases lay outside the gene matches. The CDR3 loop spans 16 amino acids. CDR3 coding DNA: TGTGCCAGCAGCCACCGGGCGGGAGGCCTCTACAATGAGCAGTTCTTC. The encoded protein is CASSHRAGGLYNEQFF.

This chain connects TRBV19 to TRBJ2-1, with a weak D call TRBD2 (6 bases). Trimming stripped 4 bases from V and 4 bases from J, with 11 bases between. CDR1 LNHDA and CDR2 SQIVND come from the germline V gene (reference sequence). This CDR3 comprises 14 residues. DNA for the CDR3: TGTGCCAGTAGTAGGGCTAGCGCTTACAATGAGCAGTTCTTC. Its protein is CASSRASAYNEQFF.

V usage is TRBV5-1 and J usage is TRBJ2-3, with D unclear. Trimming left V 0 bases short and J 2 bases short, with 13 bases between. This CDR3 comprises 16 residues. The V gene's germline CDR1 is SGHRS and CDR2 YFSETQ. CDR3 sequence (DNA): TGCGCCAGCAGCTTGGCCGCCAGGAGCTCCACAGATACGCAGTATTTT. Its translation is CASSLAARSSTDTQYF. Full variable domain (rest looked up from reference TRBV5-1 and TRBJ2-3): KAGVTQTPRYLIKTRGQQVTLSCSPISGHRSVSWYQQTPGQGLQFLFEYFSETQRNKGNFPGRFSGRQFSNSRSEMNVSTLELGDSALYLCASSLAARSSTDTQYFGPGTRLTVL.

The V and J genes are TRBV7-2 and TRBJ2-1; D not certain. V shed 2 bases and J shed 10 bases, with 6 bases lying between them. The CDR3 sequence is 11 residues long. Per germline, CDR1 SGHTA and CDR2 FQGNSA. DNA for the CDR3: TGTGCCAGCAGCTTAATCAACGAGCAGTTCTTC. It is translated as CASSLINEQFF.

J is TRBJ1-6 and V is TRBV5-1; D is undetermined. Germline V gives CDR1 SGHRS, CDR2 YFSETQ. The CDR3 sequence is 12 residues long. V was pared by 0 bases and J by 8 bases, with 3 bases between. Here the CDR3 reads CASSLEDSPLHF. The CDR3 nucleotides read TGCGCCAGCAGCTTGGAAGATTCACCCCTCCACTTT.

The gene calls are TRBV20-1 and TRBJ2-5; D is undetermined. The V gene's germline CDR1 is DFQATT and CDR2 SNEGSKA (reference sequence). The CDR3 is made up of 11 amino acids. V was trimmed by 6 bases and J by 2 bases, leaving 7 bases between them. CDR3 DNA: TGCAGTGCGGCTACACAAGAGACCCAGTACTTC. It encodes CSAATQETQYF.

The rearrangement joins TRBV7-9 to TRBJ1-6; D remains ambiguous. Trimming stripped 7 bases from V and 6 bases from J, with 19 bases between. The CDR3 is 16 amino acids. The germline CDR1 and CDR2 sequences are SEHNR and FQNEAQ (reference sequence). In DNA, the CDR3 is TGTGCCAGCACCACCCAGTCCAATCTGGGTAATTCACCCCTCCACTTT. This sequence encodes CASTTQSNLGNSPLHF.

The V gene is TRBV19, the J gene TRBJ1-1; weak D call: TRBD1 (5 bases). Per germline, CDR1 LNHDA and CDR2 SQIVND (reference sequence). The CDR3 consists of 10 residues. The V and J ends lost 9 bases and 11 bases respectively, with 13 bases between them. For the CDR3, the DNA is TGTGCCAGCGGTCGGGGGGTTGCTTTCTTT. This encodes CASGRGVAFF.

The rearrangement uses TRBV10-3 and TRBJ1-1, with 10 positions matching TRBD1. V was clipped by 8 bases and J by 0 bases; unmatched bases: 6. CDR1 and CDR2 from the germline V gene are ENHRY and SYGVKD. The CDR3 covers 15 residues. The CDR3 DNA follows: TGTGCCATCCCCCGGGACAGGGGTTTGAACACTGAAGCTTTCTTT. This encodes CAIPRDRGLNTEAFF.

The chain uses TRBV27 and TRBJ1-2; TRBD1 might be the D (5 bases). V was clipped by 2 bases and J by 8 bases, with 12 bases between them. Germline assignment: CDR1 MNHEY and CDR2 SMNVEV (reference sequence). The CDR3 is 13 amino acids. In nucleotides, the CDR3 is TGTGCCAGCAGTTTACAGACAGTGAGGGGCTACACCTTC. Its translation: CASSLQTVRGYTF.

The chain has TRBV6-6 and TRBJ1-1; unclear D gene. The ends were cut back, 7 bases at V and 5 bases at J, with 14 bases in the middle. The CDR3 has 13 amino acids. The germline V gene has CDR1 MNHNY and CDR2 SVGAGI (reference sequence). DNA of the CDR3: TGTGCCAGCACCTTGCCCTTAGTGACTGAAGCTTTCTTT. Translated, it gives CASTLPLVTEAFF.

The V call is TRBV5-1, the J call TRBJ2-1, with TRBD2 matching over 13 bases. Germline CDR1 SGHRS, CDR2 YFSETQ. The V segment lost 5 bases and the J segment 5 bases; nucleotides outside the gene matches: 7. The CDR3 loop spans 16 amino acids. CDR3 amino acids: CASRLTSGGAHNEQFF. CDR3 bases: TGCGCCAGCAGACTTACTAGCGGGGGGGCTCACAATGAGCAGTTCTTC.

The chain recombines TRBV3-1 (or the pseudogene TRBV3-2) with TRBJ1-6, with 12 bases that match TRBD1. The CDR3 sequence is 15 residues long. Germline V CDR1 and CDR2: LGHDT, YNNKEL (reference sequence). The V and J ends lost 7 bases and 13 bases, in that order; junction bases with no gene match: 11. CDR3 sequence (DNA): TGTGCCAGCACCGGTTCCGGGACAGGGGGCCACCCCCTCCACTTT. Protein sequence: CASTGSGTGGHPLHF.

This rearrangement joins TRBV4-1 to TRBJ2-3, with D uncertain. The CDR3 sequence is 13 residues long. The ends were cut back, 1 base at V and 5 bases at J, with 7 bases in the middle. Germline CDR1 and CDR2: MGHRA and YSYEKL. The DNA for the CDR3 is TGCGCCAGCAGCCAAGGGGGTGTAGATACGCAGTATTTT. This sequence encodes CASSQGGVDTQYF.

The chain employs TRBV5-1 and TRBJ2-1; 9 bases are shared with TRBD1. Germline-derived CDR1 and CDR2 are SGHRS and YFSETQ. J gave up 6 bases and V 0 bases, and 4 bases lay outside the gene matches. The CDR3 is 15 amino acids. The CDR3 nucleotides are TGCGCCAGCAGCTTGGGGGACAGGGATAGCAATGAGCAGTTCTTC. This gives the protein CASSLGDRDSNEQFF.

This clone has more than one count but fewer than ten. The rearrangement links TRBV7-2 to TRBJ2-7; 9 bases fit TRBD2. V gave up 5 bases and J gave up 0 bases; unmatched junction bases: 8. Germline CDR1 and CDR2: SGHTA and FQGNSA. The CDR3 totals 16 residues. CDR3 residues: CASSNVGLASSYEQYF. The CDR3 region has the DNA TGTGCCAGCAGCAACGTAGGACTAGCGAGCTCCTACGAGCAGTACTTC.

This CDR3 is CACDRGGTDTQYF. The CDR3 DNA reads as TGTGCCTGTGACAGGGGAGGCACAGATACGCAGTATTTT. The chain couples TRBV30 to TRBJ2-3; 8 bases are shared with TRBD1. Looked up from germline, CDR1 is GTSNPN and CDR2 is SVGIG (reference sequence). V shed 6 bases, J shed 1 base, and the junction held 3 bases outside the gene matches. This CDR3 has 13 residues.

The chain combines TRBV19 with TRBJ1-4, with D possibly TRBD1 on 6 matching bases. The V end lost 5 bases, the J end lost 5 bases, and 9 bases lay between the germline ends. CDR3 length: 13 residues. Germline CDR1 LNHDA, CDR2 SQIVND (reference sequence). As DNA, the CDR3 is TGTGCCAGTAGTGGACAGAGAAATGAAAAACTGTTTTTT. It is translated as CASSGQRNEKLFF. The full variable domain, completed using reference TRBV19 and TRBJ1-4, is DGGITQSPKYLFRKEGQNVTLSCEQNLNHDAMYWYRQDPGQGLRLIYYSQIVNDFQKGDIAEGYSVSREKKESFPLTVTSAQKNPTAFYLCASSGQRNEKLFFGSGTQLSVL.

This rearrangement joins TRBV12-3 or TRBV12-4 to TRBJ2-5; D remains unclear. The CDR3 loop spans 13 amino acids. V was clipped by 4 bases and J by 1 base, with 7 bases between them. The CDR3 spells CASSYWGQETQYF. Here the CDR3 DNA reads TGTGCCAGCAGTTACTGGGGCCAAGAGACCCAGTACTTC.

The V gene is TRBV11-2, the J gene TRBJ2-7; 9 bases match TRBD2. Germline V gives CDR1 SGHAT, CDR2 FQNNGV. J was trimmed by 6 bases and V by 5 bases; bases with no gene match: 8. The CDR3 has 14 residues. Here the CDR3 reads CASSHMTSGLEQYF. DNA of the CDR3: TGTGCCAGCAGCCACATGACTAGCGGCCTCGAGCAGTACTTC.

This sequence joins TRBV2 and TRBJ2-6; D is unresolved. This CDR3 is built from 13 residues. Germline assignment: CDR1 SNHLY and CDR2 FYNNEI. V lost 2 bases and J lost 3, with 2 bases in between. DNA of the CDR3: TGTGCCAGCAGTGAAAATGGGGCCAACGTCCTGACTTTC. Amino acids: CASSENGANVLTF. Filled out from reference TRBV2 and TRBJ2-6, the complete variable domain reads EPEVTQTPSHQVTQMGQEVILRCVPISNHLYFYWYRQILGQKVEFLVSFYNNEISEKSEIFDDQFSVERPDGSNFTLKIRSTKLEDSAMYFCASSENGANVLTFGAGSRLTVL.

This rearrangement joins TRBV11-2 to TRBJ2-7, with no clear D. This CDR3 comprises 15 residues. Germline lookup yields CDR1 SGHAT and CDR2 FQNNGV. Trimming stripped 5 bases from V and 1 base from J, with 15 bases between. The CDR3 nucleotides are TGTGCCAGCAGCCACTTTCGTGCCAGATCCTACGAGCAGTACTTC. As protein: CASSHFRARSYEQYF.

This clone was seen a single time. The chain is built from TRBV6-5 and TRBJ2-5; 11 bases map to TRBD2. The CDR3 extends over 16 amino acids. Trimming cost V 4 bases and J 5 bases; bases outside gene matches: 9. Germline V gene lookup returns CDR1 MNHEY and CDR2 SVGAGI. Written as DNA, the CDR3 is TGTGCCAGCAGTTCCATAGCGGGAGGGCCGGGGGAGACCCAGTACTTC. Translated, it gives CASSSIAGGPGETQYF.

This clone was seen just once. The rearrangement joins TRBV4-2 to TRBJ1-3, with D perhaps TRBD1 (6 bases). Trimming cost V 5 bases and J 3 bases, with 17 bases left between them. This CDR3 is 16 amino acids long. The germline V gene encodes CDR1 LGHNA and CDR2 YNFKEQ. As DNA, the CDR3 is TGTGCCAGCAGCACCCAAACAGGGCTGGTTGGAAACACCATATATTTT. Its translation is CASSTQTGLVGNTIYF.

This rearrangement joins TRBV27 to TRBJ1-6; D is ambiguous. This CDR3 contains 12 residues. Germline CDR1 and CDR2: MNHEY and SMNVEV (reference sequence). The ends were cut back, 5 bases at V and 8 bases at J, with 7 bases in the middle. CDR3 sequence reads: CASSQRHSPLHF. The CDR3 DNA is TGTGCCAGCAGTCAGAGACATTCACCCCTCCACTTT.

The genes are TRBV7-2 and TRBJ1-1, with D unclear. The V gene's germline CDR1 is SGHTA and CDR2 FQGNSA. Deletions cut 2 bases from V and 3 bases from J, with 10 bases between. This CDR3 region has 14 residues. The chain's CDR3 is CASSLSGEYTEAFF. CDR3 nucleotides: TGTGCCAGCAGCTTATCCGGAGAATACACTGAAGCTTTCTTT.